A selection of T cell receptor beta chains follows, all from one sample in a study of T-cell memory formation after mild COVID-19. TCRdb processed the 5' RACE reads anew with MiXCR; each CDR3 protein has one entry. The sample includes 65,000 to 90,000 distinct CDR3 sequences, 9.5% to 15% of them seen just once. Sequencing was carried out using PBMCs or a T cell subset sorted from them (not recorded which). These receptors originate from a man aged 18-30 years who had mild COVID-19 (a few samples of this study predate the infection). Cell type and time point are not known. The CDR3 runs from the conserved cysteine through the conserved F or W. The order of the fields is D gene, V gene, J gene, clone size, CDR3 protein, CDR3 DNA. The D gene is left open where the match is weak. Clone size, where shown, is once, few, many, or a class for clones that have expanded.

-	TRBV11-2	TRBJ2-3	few	CASSLDGVGTQYF	TGTGCCAGCAGCTTAGATGGGGTTGGTACGCAGTATTTT
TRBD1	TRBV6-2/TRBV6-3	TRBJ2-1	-	CASSSGQGRPYNEQFF	TGTGCCAGCAGTTCCGGACAGGGCCGGCCCTACAATGAGCAGTTCTTC
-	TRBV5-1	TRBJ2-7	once	CASRGITYEQYF	TGCGCCAGCAGGGGGATAACCTACGAGCAGTACTTC
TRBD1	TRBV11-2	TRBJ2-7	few	CASSRTGASEQYF	TGTGCCAGCAGTAGGACAGGGGCGAGCGAGCAGTACTTC
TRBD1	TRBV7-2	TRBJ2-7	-	CASRSGQGYEQYF	TGTGCCAGCAGGTCGGGACAGGGCTACGAGCAGTACTTC
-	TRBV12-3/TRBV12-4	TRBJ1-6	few	CASSFEGISLHF	TGTGCCAGCAGTTTTGAGGGAATATCCCTCCACTTT
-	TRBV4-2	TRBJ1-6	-	CASSGGSPLHF	TGTGCCAGCAGCGGCGGTTCACCCCTCCACTTT
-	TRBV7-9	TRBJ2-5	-	CASSPGIGGFGAQYF	TGTGCCAGCAGCCCGGGAATAGGCGGCTTCGGGGCCCAGTACTTC
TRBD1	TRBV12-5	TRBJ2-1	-	CASGLLRDRVVVPKGSYNEQFF	TGTGCTAGTGGTCTACTCCGGGACAGGGTAGTTGTTCCTAAGGGCTCCTACAATGAGCAGTTCTTC
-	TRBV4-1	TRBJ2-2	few	CASSHPSGNTGELFF	TGCGCCAGCAGCCACCCGAGCGGGAACACCGGGGAGCTGTTTTTT
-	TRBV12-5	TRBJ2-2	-	CASGSGTPDTGELFF	TGTGCTAGTGGTTCGGGGACACCAGACACCGGGGAGCTGTTTTTT
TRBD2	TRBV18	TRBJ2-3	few	CASSPGEGSTDTQYF	TGTGCCAGCTCACCGGGGGAGGGGAGCACAGATACGCAGTATTTT
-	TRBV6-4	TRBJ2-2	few	CASSEGTQTGELFF	TGTGCCAGCAGTGAGGGGACTCAAACCGGGGAGCTGTTTTTT
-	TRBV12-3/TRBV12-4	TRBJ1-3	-	CASCQASSGNTIYF	TGTGCCAGCTGCCAGGCGAGCTCTGGAAACACCATATATTTT
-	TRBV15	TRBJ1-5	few	CATSTGMRNQPQHF	TGTGCCACCAGCACAGGGATGCGCAATCAGCCCCAGCATTTT
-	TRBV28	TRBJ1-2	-	CASSSALQGNHGYTF	TGTGCCAGCAGTTCAGCTCTACAGGGAAACCATGGCTACACCTTC